This T cell receptor (beta chain) was captured in a study of beta chain features in type 1 diabetes. About the research overall: The examined sorted cells totaled 110 million or so across samples.

The investigators reverse transcribed all of the isolated RNA, so they sequenced expressed TCRB transcripts. The table came from immunoSEQ multiplex PCR; TCRdb's copy has only in-frame clones and leaves some out. In the table there are about 140,000 clones, roughly 9.3% of which are singletons. Ten or more counts support this clone. V was shortened by 3 bases and J by 3 bases, with 19 bases between the two germline ends. Germline V CDR1 and CDR2: SGHRS, YFSETQ. This CDR3 is built from 16 residues. A single heparinised draw of approximately 110 mL on average was taken per donor. CD4+ naive, central memory, regulatory and stem cell-like memory cells were sorted via CD45RO/CCR7/CD25/CD127/CD95/CD27. Once sorted, every population was more than 98% pure.

The sample consisted of central memory CD4+ T cells from blood. This chain joins TRBV5-1 and TRBJ2-7, with D tentatively TRBD2 (5 bases). This receptor was taken from a woman in her thirties or forties in good health. CDR3 DNA sequence: TGCGCCAGCAGCTCCGGGCCCGGGATTCTCAACTACGAGCAGTACTTC. It specifies CASSSGPGILNYEQYF.